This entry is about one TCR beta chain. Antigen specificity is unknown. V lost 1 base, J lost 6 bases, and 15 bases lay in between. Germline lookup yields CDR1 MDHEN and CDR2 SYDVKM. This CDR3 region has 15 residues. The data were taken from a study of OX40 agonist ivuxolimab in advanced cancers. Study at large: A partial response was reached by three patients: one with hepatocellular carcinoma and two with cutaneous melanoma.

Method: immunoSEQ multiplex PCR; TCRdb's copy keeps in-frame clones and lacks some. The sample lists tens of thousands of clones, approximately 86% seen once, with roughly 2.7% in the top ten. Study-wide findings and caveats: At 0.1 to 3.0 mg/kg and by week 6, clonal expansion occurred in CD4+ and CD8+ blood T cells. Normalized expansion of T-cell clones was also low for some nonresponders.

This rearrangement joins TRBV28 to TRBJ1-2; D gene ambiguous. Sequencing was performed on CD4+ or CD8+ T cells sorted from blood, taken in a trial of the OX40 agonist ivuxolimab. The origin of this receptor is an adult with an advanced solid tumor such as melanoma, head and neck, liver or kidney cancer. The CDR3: CASSLLVRTRDGYTF. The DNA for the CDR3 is TGTGCCAGCAGTTTATTAGTGCGGACTCGAGATGGCTACACCTTC.